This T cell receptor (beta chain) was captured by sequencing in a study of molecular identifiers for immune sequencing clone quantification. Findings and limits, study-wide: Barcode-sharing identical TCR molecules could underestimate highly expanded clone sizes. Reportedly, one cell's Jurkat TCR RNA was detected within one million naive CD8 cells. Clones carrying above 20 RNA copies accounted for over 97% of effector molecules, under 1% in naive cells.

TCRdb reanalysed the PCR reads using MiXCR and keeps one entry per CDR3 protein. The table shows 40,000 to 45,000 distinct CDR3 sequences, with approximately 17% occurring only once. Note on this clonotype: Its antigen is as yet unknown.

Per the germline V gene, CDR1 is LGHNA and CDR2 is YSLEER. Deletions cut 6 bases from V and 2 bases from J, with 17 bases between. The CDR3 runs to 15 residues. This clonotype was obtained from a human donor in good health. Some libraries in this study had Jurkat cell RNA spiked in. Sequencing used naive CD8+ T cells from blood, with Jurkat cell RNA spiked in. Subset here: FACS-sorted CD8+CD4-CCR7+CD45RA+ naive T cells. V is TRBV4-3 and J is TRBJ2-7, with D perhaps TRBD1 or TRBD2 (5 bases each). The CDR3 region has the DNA TGCGCCAGCAGACCAGGGTTGAGCGGTCCCTACGAGCAGTACTTC. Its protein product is CASRPGLSGPYEQYF.